The subject of this entry is one T cell receptor beta chain. Its specificity is not known. CD45RO negativity and positive selection for CCR7 defined naive CD8 cells, a population that excluded terminally differentiated effector memory CD45RA+ cells. The CDR3 length is 15 residues. The germline V gene encodes CDR1 SGHDT and CDR2 YYEEEE. Germline trimming cut 0 bases from V and 7 bases from J; bases unmatched to any gene: 5. These data belong to a study of shared clonotypes between healthy human individuals. Whole-study findings and limits: The study found lower generation probabilities in non-shared clonotypes than in those shared by all four donors. Having only a few donors restricted how much genetic and exposure-history diversity was captured.

Repertoires were generated with immunoSEQ multiplex PCR, while TCRdb's copy carries only in-frame clones and drops some. Of around 2,000,000 clones in the sample, less than 95% were seen once. This chain joins TRBV5-6 and TRBJ2-7, with 12 nucleotides matching TRBD1. The receptor was derived from a man younger than 35 in good health. The source material was naive CD8+ T cells sorted from blood. The CDR3 DNA reads TGTGCCAGCAGCTTGGTCGGGACAGGGGGCGATGAGCAGTACTTC. As protein: CASSLVGTGGDEQYF.